The 10 T cell receptor beta chains below were found in one sample sequenced in a study of blood T cell repertoires in COVID-19. Data came from immunoSEQ multiplex PCR; TCRdb stores just in-frame clones and leaves some out. The data hold approximately 130,000 clones, with 84% observed a single time. The specimen sequenced was peripheral blood. These receptors all come from a human donor in a cohort sampled during active COVID-19.

V gene TRBV7-8 combines with J gene TRBJ2-3; 10 bases agree with TRBD2. The V gene end was trimmed by 4 bases and the J gene end by 2 bases; junction bases not matched to a gene: 9. The germline V gene encodes CDR1 SGHVS and CDR2 FQNEAQ. The CDR3 loop spans 17 amino acids. The CDR3 sequence is CASSSSSLAGATDTQYF. The CDR3 DNA follows: TGTGCCAGCAGCTCAAGCAGTCTAGCGGGGGCCACAGATACGCAGTATTTT.

The V call is TRBV5-1, the J call TRBJ2-7; 8 positions agree with TRBD2. Looked up from germline, CDR1 is SGHRS and CDR2 is YFSETQ. V dropped 4 bases and J dropped 4; count of bases not matched to a gene: 10. The CDR3 runs to 15 residues. The CDR3 DNA sequence: TGCGCCAGCAGCGTAGGGTCGGGGGGGACGTACGAGCAGTACTTC. It translates to CASSVGSGGTYEQYF.

The V gene is TRBV11-3, the J gene TRBJ2-2; the D is unclear. The V gene's germline CDR1 is SGHNT and CDR2 YENEEA. Trimming removed 7 bases from V and 7 bases from J, with 10 bases in between. The CDR3 runs to 12 residues. Written as DNA, the CDR3 is TGTGCCAGCAACCCTGGCATCGGGGAGCTGTTTTTT. Translating it yields CASNPGIGELFF.

Concerning this clone itself: Other DNA sequences in the same sample also yield this CDR3. The chain carries TRBV5-1 and TRBJ2-3; 11 nucleotides line up with TRBD2. This CDR3 is built from 16 residues. Trimming at V came to 0 bases and at J to 3 bases, leaving 3 bases not matched to a gene. Germline V gene lookup returns CDR1 SGHRS and CDR2 YFSETQ. The CDR3 region is CASSLGLAGGTDTQYF. The CDR3, as DNA: TGCGCCAGCAGCTTGGGGCTAGCGGGGGGAACAGATACGCAGTATTTT.

This chain joins TRBV6-2 or TRBV6-3 and TRBJ1-5; 7 bases are shared with TRBD1. The junction had 10 bases not matched to a gene; V was cut back by 2 bases and J by 0 bases. This CDR3 comprises 18 residues. Germline CDR1 MNHEY, CDR2 SVGEGT. CDR3 sequence (DNA): TGTGCCAGCAGTTACCCAACGGCGACAGGGCTTAGCAATCAGCCCCAGCATTTT. This gives the protein CASSYPTATGLSNQPQHF.

This clone was recorded only once. V gene TRBV6-5 combines with J gene TRBJ2-7; 11 bases are shared with TRBD2. CDR3 length equals 13 residues. The ends lost 7 bases at V and 6 bases at J; junction bases unmatched: 5. Germline loops: CDR1 MNHEY, CDR2 SVGAGI. The CDR3 here is CASTVAGGFEQYF. In DNA form, the CDR3 reads TGTGCCAGCACAGTAGCGGGGGGGTTCGAGCAGTACTTC.

The chain is built from TRBV12-3 or TRBV12-4 and TRBJ1-2; D remains unclear. Trimming cost V 3 bases and J 7 bases, with 9 bases left between them. The CDR3 extends over 12 amino acids. Written as DNA, the CDR3 is TGTGCCAGCAGTTTTGGAGGTGTTGGCTACACCTTC. This translates into CASSFGGVGYTF.

The J gene is TRBJ1-1, the V gene TRBV29-1, with D perhaps TRBD1 (5 bases). CDR3 length equals 14 residues. Germline V gene lookup returns CDR1 SQVTM and CDR2 ANQGSEA. The CDR3 here is CSADFGGSLGEAFF. For the CDR3, the DNA is TGCAGTGCGGACTTTGGGGGGTCTTTGGGTGAAGCTTTCTTT.

The chain carries TRBV6-5 and TRBJ2-1; D gene unclear. CDR3 size: 15 residues. CDR1 is MNHEY, CDR2 SVGAGI, per germline. V was shortened by 0 bases and J by 5 bases, with 11 bases between the two germline ends. The chain's CDR3 is CASSYSIFGDNEQFF. CDR3 DNA: TGTGCCAGCAGTTACTCGATCTTCGGAGACAATGAGCAGTTCTTC.

The rearrangement uses TRBV7-8 and TRBJ1-4; 11 positions match TRBD1. The V segment lost 4 bases and the J segment 7 bases; nucleotides outside the gene matches: 5. In germline, CDR1 is SGHVS, CDR2 FQNEAQ. The CDR3 consists of 15 residues. This CDR3 is CASSSGTGGGEKLFF. The CDR3 nucleotides read TGTGCCAGCAGCTCAGGGACAGGGGGAGGTGAAAAACTGTTTTTT.